The clone carrying this T cell receptor (beta chain) was seen many times. No antigen is known for it. Because the library targeted alpha chains, this beta chain is an off-target read whose size means little. TCRdb passed the 5' RACE reads through MiXCR, listing each CDR3 protein once. Of a few thousand distinct CDR3 sequences listed, about 8% are singletons. The entry originates in a study of spatial heterogeneity in lung cancer. Overall study findings and caveats: Counts that tracked tumor mutation counts were those of expanded intratumoral alpha and beta TCRs.

Time point indicated: sample taken at primary tumor resection. The clonotype comes from a female donor with early-stage non-small cell lung cancer. The sequencing here drew on lung tumor tissue, taken at surgery.

CDR3 protein: CASSTFTSGGKETQYF. The CDR3 coding sequence is TGTGCCAGCAGCACCTTTACTAGCGGGGGGAAAGAGACCCAGTACTTC. The genes are TRBV7-2 and TRBJ2-5; 12 bases fit TRBD2. V gave up 5 bases and J gave up 3 bases; unmatched junction bases: 7. The CDR3 runs to 16 residues. Looked up from germline, CDR1 is SGHTA and CDR2 is FQGNSA.